A single sample is the source of the 3 T cell receptor beta chains below, sequenced in a study of control samples from healthy donors and cancer patients. TCRdb keeps only in-frame clones here, not all; method: immunoSEQ multiplex PCR. This sample has 55,000 to 70,000 clones, with 90% found just once. The sequenced material came from PBMCs. These receptors were obtained from a man aged 55 to 69 with colorectal cancer.

The rearrangement uses TRBV4-3 and TRBJ2-2; 13 positions match TRBD2. Germline loops: CDR1 LGHNA, CDR2 YSLEER. The CDR3 contains 18 residues. With V trimmed by 0 bases and J by 2 bases, 3 bases remained unmatched. CDR3 sequence reads: CASSQELAGGPNTGELFF. The CDR3 nucleotides are TGCGCCAGCAGCCAAGAACTAGCGGGGGGGCCTAACACCGGGGAGCTGTTTTTT.

The rearrangement joins TRBV6-5 to TRBJ1-3, with 10 bases aligning to TRBD1. V lost 9 bases and J lost 3; bases outside the gene matches: 2. This CDR3 spans 13 amino acids. Germline CDR1 and CDR2: MNHEY and SVGAGI. The CDR3 here is CARDRGYGNTIYF. CDR3 in DNA: TGTGCCAGGGACAGGGGGTATGGAAACACCATATATTTT.

The chain combines TRBV6-5 with TRBJ1-3, with D possibly being TRBD1 (5 bases). V was trimmed by 5 bases and J by 3 bases, leaving 11 bases between them. Germline assignment: CDR1 MNHEY and CDR2 SVGAGI. CDR3 length equals 14 residues. CDR3 protein: CASSLGGGGNTIYF. CDR3 DNA: TGTGCCAGCAGTCTGGGGGGGGGTGGAAACACCATATATTTT.